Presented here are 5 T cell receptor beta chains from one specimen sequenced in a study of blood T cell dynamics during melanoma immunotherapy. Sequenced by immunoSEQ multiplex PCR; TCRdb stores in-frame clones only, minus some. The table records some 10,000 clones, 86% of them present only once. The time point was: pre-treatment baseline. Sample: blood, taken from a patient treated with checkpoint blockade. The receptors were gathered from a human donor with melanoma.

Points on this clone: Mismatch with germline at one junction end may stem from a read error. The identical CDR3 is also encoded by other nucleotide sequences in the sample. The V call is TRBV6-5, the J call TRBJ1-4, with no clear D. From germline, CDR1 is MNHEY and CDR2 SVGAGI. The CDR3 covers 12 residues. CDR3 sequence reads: CASSYTDGKLFF. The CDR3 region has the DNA TGTGCCAGCAGTTACACGGATGGAAAACTATTTTTT.

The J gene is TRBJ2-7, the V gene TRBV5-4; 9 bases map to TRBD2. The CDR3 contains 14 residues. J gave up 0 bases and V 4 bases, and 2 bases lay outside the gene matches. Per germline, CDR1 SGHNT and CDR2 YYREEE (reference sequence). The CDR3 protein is CASSGLASSYEQYF. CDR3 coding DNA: TGTGCCAGCAGCGGACTAGCGAGCTCCTACGAGCAGTACTTC.

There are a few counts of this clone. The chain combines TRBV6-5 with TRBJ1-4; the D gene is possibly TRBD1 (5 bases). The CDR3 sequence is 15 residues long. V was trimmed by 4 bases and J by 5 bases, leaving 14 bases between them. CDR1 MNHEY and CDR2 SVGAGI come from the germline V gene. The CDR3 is CASSSRDGQNEKLFF. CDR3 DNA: TGTGCCAGCAGTTCCCGGGACGGTCAGAATGAAAAACTGTTTTTT.

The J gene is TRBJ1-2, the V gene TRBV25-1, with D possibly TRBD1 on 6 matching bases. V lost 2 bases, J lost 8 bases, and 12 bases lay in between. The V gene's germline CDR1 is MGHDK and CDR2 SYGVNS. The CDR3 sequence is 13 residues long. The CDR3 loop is CASSEPGGPGYTF. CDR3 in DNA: TGTGCCAGCAGTGAACCGGGGGGGCCCGGCTACACCTTC.

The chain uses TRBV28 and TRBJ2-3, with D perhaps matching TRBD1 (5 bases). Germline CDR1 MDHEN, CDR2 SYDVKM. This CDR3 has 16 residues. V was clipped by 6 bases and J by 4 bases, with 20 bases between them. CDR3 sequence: CASSPQGRVRADTQYF. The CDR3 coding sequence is TGTGCCAGCAGCCCGCAGGGTCGGGTTAGGGCAGATACGCAGTATTTT.